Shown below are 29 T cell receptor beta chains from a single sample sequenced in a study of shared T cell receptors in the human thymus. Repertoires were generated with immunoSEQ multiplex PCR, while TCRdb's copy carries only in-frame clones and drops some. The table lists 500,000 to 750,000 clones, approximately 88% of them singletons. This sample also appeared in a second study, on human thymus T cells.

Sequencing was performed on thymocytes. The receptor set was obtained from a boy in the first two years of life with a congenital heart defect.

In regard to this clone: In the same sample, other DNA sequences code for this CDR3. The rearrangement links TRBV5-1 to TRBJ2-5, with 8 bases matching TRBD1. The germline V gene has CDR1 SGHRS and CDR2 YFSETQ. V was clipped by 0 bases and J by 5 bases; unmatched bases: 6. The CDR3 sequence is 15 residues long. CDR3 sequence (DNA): TGCGCCAGCAGCTTGGGCAGAGACAGGGGTGAGACCCAGTACTTC. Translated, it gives CASSLGRDRGETQYF.

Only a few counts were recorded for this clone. In nucleotides, the CDR3 is TGTGCCAGCAGCTTGGCCGGTGAGCAGTACTTC. It codes for CASSLAGEQYF. The V and J genes are TRBV5-4 and TRBJ2-7; D uncertain. CDR3 length: 11 residues. The V gene's germline CDR1 is SGHNT and CDR2 YYREEE (reference sequence). V lost 0 bases to trimming and J lost 7 bases, with 5 bases between them.

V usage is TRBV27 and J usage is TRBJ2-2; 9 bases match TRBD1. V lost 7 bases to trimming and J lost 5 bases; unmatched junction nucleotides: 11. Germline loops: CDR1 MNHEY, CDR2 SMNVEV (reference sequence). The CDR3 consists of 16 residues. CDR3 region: CASTLSGTGRTGELFF. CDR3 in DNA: TGTGCCAGCACCCTGTCCGGGACAGGGCGGACCGGGGAGCTGTTTTTT.

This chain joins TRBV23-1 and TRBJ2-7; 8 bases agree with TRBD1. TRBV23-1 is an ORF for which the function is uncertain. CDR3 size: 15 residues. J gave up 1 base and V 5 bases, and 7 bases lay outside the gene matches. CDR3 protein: CASSGRDRYSYEQYF. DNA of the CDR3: TGCGCCAGCAGTGGCCGGGACAGGTATTCCTACGAGCAGTACTTC.

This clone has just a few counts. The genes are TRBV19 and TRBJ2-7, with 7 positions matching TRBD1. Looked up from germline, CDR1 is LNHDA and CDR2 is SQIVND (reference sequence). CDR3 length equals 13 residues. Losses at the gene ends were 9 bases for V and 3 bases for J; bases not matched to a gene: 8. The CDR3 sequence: CASKTGWSYEQYF. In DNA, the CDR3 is TGTGCCAGCAAGACAGGGTGGAGCTACGAGCAGTACTTC.

CDR3: CASSIRTGTGPSSYGYTF. CDR3 in DNA: TGTGCCAGCAGCATAAGGACGGGAACCGGACCCTCTAGCTATGGCTACACCTTC. The rearrangement joins TRBV21-1 to TRBJ1-2. TRBV21-1 is described as a pseudogene. The CDR3 length is 18 residues.

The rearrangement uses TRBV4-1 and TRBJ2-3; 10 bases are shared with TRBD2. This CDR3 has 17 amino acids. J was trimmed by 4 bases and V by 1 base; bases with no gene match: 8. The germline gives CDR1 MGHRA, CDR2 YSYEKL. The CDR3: CASSQGEALAGPDTQYF. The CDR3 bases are TGCGCCAGCAGCCAAGGGGAGGCACTAGCGGGGCCAGATACGCAGTATTTT.

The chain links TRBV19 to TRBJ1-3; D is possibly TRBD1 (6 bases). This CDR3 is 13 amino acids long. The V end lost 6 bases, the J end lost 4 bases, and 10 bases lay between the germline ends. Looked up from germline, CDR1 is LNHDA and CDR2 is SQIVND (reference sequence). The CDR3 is CASRSGAGNTIYF. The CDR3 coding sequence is TGTGCCAGTAGGTCAGGGGCCGGAAACACCATATATTTT.

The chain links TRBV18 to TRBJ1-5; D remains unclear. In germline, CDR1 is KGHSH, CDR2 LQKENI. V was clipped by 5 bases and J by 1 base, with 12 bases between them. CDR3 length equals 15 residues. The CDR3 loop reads CASSREWWSNQPQHF. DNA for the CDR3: TGTGCCAGCTCAAGGGAGTGGTGGAGCAATCAGCCCCAGCATTTT.

The CDR3 DNA is TGTGCCAGCGGAAGGGGTGGGCGAGGCTATGGCTACACCTTC. Translating gives CASGRGGRGYGYTF. The J gene is TRBJ1-2, the V gene TRBV2; weak D call: TRBD1 (5 bases). CDR3 length: 14 residues. Trimming took 8 bases from V and 4 from J, leaving 17 bases between them. Per germline, CDR1 SNHLY and CDR2 FYNNEI.

The CDR3, as DNA: TGTGCCAGCTCACTCGGGACTAACCTCTCCTACAATGAGCAGTTCTTC. This gives the protein CASSLGTNLSYNEQFF. V gene TRBV18 combines with J gene TRBJ2-1, with 7 positions matching TRBD2. V lost 4 bases to trimming and J lost 0 bases; unmatched junction nucleotides: 6. CDR1 and CDR2 (germline): KGHSH, LQKENI. The CDR3 runs to 16 residues.

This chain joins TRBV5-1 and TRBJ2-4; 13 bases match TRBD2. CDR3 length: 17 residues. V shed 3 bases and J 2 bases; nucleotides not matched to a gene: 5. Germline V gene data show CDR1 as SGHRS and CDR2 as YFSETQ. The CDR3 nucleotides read TGCGCCAGCAGCTGGACTAGCGGGAGTATGACCAAAAACATTCAGTACTTC. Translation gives CASSWTSGSMTKNIQYF.

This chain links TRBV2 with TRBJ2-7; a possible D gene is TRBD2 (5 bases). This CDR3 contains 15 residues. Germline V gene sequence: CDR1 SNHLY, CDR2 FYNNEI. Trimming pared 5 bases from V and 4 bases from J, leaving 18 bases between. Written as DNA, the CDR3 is TGTGCCAGCAGTCCCCCGGGGTCCACCGAATACGAGCAGTACTTC. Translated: CASSPPGSTEYEQYF.

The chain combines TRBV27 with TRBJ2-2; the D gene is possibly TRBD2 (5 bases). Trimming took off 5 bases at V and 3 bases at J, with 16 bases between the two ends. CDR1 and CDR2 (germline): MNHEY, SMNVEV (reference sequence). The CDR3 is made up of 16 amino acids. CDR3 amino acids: CASSLGAREHTGELFF. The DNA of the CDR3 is TGTGCCAGCAGTCTAGGTGCCCGGGAACACACCGGGGAGCTGTTTTTT.

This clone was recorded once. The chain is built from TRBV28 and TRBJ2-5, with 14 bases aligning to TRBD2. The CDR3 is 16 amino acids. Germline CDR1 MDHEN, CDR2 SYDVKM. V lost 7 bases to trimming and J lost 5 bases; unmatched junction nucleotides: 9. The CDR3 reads CASKTGTSGSRETQYF. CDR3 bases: TGTGCCAGCAAAACCGGGACTAGCGGGAGTCGTGAGACCCAGTACTTC.

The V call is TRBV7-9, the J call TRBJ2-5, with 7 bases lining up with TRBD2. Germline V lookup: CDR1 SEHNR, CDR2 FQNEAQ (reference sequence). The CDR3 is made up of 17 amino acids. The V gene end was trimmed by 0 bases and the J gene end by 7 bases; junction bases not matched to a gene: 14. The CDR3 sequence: CASSLAPRAGGGGTQYF. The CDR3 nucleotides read TGTGCCAGCAGCTTAGCCCCCCGAGCGGGCGGGGGTGGGACCCAGTACTTC.

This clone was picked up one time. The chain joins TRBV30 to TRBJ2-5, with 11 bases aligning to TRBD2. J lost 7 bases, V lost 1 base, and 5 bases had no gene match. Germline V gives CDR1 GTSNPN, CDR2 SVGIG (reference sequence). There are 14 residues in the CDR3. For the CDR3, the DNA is TGTGCCTGGAGTGGGACTAGCGGGCCTGGGACCCAGTACTTC. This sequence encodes CAWSGTSGPGTQYF. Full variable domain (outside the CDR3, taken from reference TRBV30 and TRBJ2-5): SQTIHQWPATLVQPVGSPLSLECTVEGTSNPNLYWYRQAAGRGLQLLFYSVGIGQISSEVPQNLSASRPQDRQFILSSKKLLLSDSGFYLCAWSGTSGPGTQYFGPGTRLLVL.

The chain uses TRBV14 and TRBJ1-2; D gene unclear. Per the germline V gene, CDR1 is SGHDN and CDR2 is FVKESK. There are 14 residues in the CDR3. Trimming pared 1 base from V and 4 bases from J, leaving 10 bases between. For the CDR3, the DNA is TGTGCCAGCAGCCAAGCCGGGGTGGGCTATGGCTACACCTTC. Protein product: CASSQAGVGYGYTF.

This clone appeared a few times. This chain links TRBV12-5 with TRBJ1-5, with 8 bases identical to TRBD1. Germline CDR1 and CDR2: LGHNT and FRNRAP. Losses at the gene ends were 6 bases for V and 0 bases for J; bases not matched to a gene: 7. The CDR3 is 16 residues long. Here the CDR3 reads CASGTGQGHSNQPQHF. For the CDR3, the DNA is TGTGCTAGTGGCACTGGACAGGGTCATAGCAATCAGCCCCAGCATTTT.

CDR3 sequence: CASPENEQFF. Here the CDR3 DNA reads TGTGCCAGCCCGGAGAATGAGCAGTTCTTC. V gene TRBV5-4 combines with J gene TRBJ2-1; unclear D gene. V shed 7 bases and J shed 7 bases, with 6 bases lying between them. The CDR3 is made up of 10 amino acids. Germline-derived CDR1 and CDR2 are SGHNT and YYREEE (reference sequence).

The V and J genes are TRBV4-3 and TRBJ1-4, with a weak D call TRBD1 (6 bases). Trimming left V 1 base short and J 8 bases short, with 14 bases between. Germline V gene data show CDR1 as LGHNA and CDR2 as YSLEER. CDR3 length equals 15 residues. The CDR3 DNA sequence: TGCGCCAGCAGCCAAGCCGGGGGGCGCGGCGAAAAACTGTTTTTT. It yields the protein CASSQAGGRGEKLFF.

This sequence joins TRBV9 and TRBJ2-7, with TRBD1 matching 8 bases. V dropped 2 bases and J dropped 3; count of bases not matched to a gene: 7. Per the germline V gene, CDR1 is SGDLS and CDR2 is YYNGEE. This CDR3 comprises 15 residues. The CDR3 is CASSVGPGQDYEQYF. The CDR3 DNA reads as TGTGCCAGCAGCGTGGGACCGGGACAGGACTACGAGCAGTACTTC.

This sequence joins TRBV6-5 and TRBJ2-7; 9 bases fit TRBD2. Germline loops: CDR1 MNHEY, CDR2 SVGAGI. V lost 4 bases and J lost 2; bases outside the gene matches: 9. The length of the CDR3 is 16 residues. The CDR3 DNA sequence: TGTGCCAGCAGTTCCCTGAGCGGGAGGACAACCTACGAGCAGTACTTC. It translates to CASSSLSGRTTYEQYF.

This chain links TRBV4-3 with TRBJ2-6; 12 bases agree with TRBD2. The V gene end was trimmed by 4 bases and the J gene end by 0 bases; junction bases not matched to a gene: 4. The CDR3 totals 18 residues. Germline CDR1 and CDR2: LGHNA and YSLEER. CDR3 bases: TGCGCCAGCAGCCTCCGGACTAGCGGGGACTCTGGGGCCAACGTCCTGACTTTC. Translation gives CASSLRTSGDSGANVLTF.

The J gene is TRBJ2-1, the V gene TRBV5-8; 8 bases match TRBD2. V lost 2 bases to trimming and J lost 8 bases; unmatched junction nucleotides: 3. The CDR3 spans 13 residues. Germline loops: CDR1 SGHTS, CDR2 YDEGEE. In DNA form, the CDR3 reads TGTGCCAGCAGCTTAGCGGGGGTCGATGAGCAGTTCTTC. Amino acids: CASSLAGVDEQFF.

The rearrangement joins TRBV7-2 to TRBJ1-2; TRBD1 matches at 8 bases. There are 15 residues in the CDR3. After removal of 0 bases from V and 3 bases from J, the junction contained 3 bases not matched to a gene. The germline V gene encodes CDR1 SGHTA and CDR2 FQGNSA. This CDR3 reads CASSLAQDRDYGYTF. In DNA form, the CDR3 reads TGTGCCAGCAGCTTAGCGCAGGACAGGGACTATGGCTACACCTTC.

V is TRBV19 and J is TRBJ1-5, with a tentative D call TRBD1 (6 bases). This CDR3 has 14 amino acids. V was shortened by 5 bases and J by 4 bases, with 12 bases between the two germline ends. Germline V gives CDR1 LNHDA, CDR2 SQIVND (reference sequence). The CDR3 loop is CASSVHRENQPQHF. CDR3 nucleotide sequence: TGTGCCAGTAGTGTACACAGGGAGAATCAGCCCCAGCATTTT. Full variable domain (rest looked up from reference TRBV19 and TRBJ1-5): DGGITQSPKYLFRKEGQNVTLSCEQNLNHDAMYWYRQDPGQGLRLIYYSQIVNDFQKGDIAEGYSVSREKKESFPLTVTSAQKNPTAFYLCASSVHRENQPQHFGDGTRLSIL.

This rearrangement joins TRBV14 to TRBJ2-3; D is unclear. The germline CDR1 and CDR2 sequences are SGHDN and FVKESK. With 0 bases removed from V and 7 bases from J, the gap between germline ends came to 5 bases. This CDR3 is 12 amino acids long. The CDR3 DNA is TGTGCCAGCAGCCAAGATGGCTATACGCAGTATTTT. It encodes CASSQDGYTQYF.

The DNA for the CDR3 is TGTGCCAGCAGCCAGGGCGACGGGGAGCTGTTTTTT. Protein product: CASSQGDGELFF. The chain uses TRBV5-6 and TRBJ2-2; D may be TRBD1 (5 bases). Germline V gene lookup returns CDR1 SGHDT and CDR2 YYEEEE. There are 12 residues in the CDR3. The germline V and J ends were trimmed by 4 bases and 7 bases, with 8 bases remaining between them.